This T cell receptor beta chain was captured by sequencing in a study of blood T cell repertoires in COVID-19. Profiling relied on immunoSEQ multiplex PCR, and the TCRdb table lists in-frame clones only, not all of them. The table shows around 150,000 clones, with around nine tenths occurring only once. The V gene's germline CDR1 is SGHTA and CDR2 FQGNSA. Deletions cut 3 bases from V and 5 bases from J, with 16 bases between. There are 16 residues in the CDR3. This clone was seen only a few times. The specimen sequenced was peripheral blood. This TCR derives from a woman aged 35 to 49 with acute or convalescent COVID-19. This chain connects TRBV7-2 to TRBJ1-4, with a tentative D call TRBD1 (6 bases). CDR3 sequence (DNA): TGTGCCAGCAGCTTCCCCCCAGGGGCCCCCAATGAAAAACTGTTTTTT. It encodes CASSFPPGAPNEKLFF.